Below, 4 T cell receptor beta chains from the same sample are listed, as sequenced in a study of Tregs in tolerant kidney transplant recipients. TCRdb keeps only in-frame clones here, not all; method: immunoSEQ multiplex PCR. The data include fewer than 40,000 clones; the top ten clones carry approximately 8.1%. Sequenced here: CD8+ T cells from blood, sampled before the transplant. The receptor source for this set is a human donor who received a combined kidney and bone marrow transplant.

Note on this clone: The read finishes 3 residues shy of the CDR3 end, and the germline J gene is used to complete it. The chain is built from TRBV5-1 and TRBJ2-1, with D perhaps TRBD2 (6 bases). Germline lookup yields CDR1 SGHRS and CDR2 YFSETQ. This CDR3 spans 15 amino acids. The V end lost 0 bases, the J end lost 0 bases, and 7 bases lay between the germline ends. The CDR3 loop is CASSLVGGSYNEQFF. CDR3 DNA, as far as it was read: TGCGCCAGCAGCTTGGTGGGGGGCTCCTACAATGAG.

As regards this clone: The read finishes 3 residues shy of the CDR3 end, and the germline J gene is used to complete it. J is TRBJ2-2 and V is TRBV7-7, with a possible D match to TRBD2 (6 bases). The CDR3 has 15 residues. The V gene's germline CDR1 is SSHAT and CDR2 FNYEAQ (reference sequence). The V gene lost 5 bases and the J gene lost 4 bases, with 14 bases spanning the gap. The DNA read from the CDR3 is TGTGCCAGCAGCCCAGGACTAATATTCACCGGGGAG. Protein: CASSPGLIFTGE. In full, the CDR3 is CASSPGLIFTGELFF.

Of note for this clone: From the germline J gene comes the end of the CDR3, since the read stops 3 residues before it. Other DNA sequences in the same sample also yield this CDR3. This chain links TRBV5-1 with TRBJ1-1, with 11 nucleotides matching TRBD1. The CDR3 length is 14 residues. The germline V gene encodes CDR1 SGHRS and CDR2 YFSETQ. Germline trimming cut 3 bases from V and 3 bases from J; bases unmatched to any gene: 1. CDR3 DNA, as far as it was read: TGCGCCAGCAGCTGGGGACAGGGGGACACTGAA. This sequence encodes CASSWGQGDTE. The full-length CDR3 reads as CASSWGQGDTEAFF.

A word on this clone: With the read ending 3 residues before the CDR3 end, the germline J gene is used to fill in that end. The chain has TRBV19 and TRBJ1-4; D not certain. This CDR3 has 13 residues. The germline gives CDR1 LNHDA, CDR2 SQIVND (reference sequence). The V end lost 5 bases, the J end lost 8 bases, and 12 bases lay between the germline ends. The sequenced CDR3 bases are TGTGCCAGTAGTCTTTATAGAAGCGAAAAA. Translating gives CASSLYRSEK. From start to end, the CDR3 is CASSLYRSEKLFF.